The 6 T cell receptor beta chains listed next were all sequenced from one sample in a study of blood T cell repertoires in COVID-19. Clones were read by immunoSEQ multiplex PCR, and TCRdb kept only the in-frame ones, dropping some. This sample carries about 200,000 clones, more than 70% of them seen once, and the ten largest clones take 2.5% to 3%. Sequencing was carried out using peripheral blood. These receptors were obtained from a woman aged 80 or over with active or convalescent COVID-19.

The chain links TRBV12-5 to TRBJ2-2, with a possible D match to TRBD1 (5 bases). Germline V gene data show CDR1 as LGHNT and CDR2 as FRNRAP. The CDR3 is 15 amino acids. Trimming shortened V by 2 bases and J by 4 bases, and 11 bases separated the two germline ends. Here the CDR3 DNA reads TGTGCTAGTGGTTTGTCCGCAGGGCCCACCGGGGAGCTGTTTTTT. The encoded protein is CASGLSAGPTGELFF.

CDR3 sequence (DNA): TGTGCCAGCAGCCCCGCCGCGGGTTCCTACGAGCAGTACTTC. It codes for CASSPAAGSYEQYF. The chain uses TRBV5-6 and TRBJ2-7, with D perhaps matching TRBD2 (5 bases). Between the trimmed V and J ends, which lost 4 bases and 1 base, there was a span of 12 bases. The CDR3 is 14 residues long. Per the germline V gene, CDR1 is SGHDT and CDR2 is YYEEEE.

A single count supports this clone. The V and J genes are TRBV7-2 and TRBJ1-5; possibly TRBD1 for D (5 bases). V lost 5 bases to trimming and J lost 2 bases, with 10 bases between them. Germline loops: CDR1 SGHTA, CDR2 FQGNSA. This CDR3 region has 14 residues. Here the CDR3 reads CASSPQGGNQPQHF. The CDR3 nucleotides read TGTGCCAGCAGCCCCCAGGGCGGCAATCAGCCCCAGCATTTT. The full variable domain, completed using reference TRBV7-2 and TRBJ1-5, is GAGVSQSPSNKVTEKGKDVELRCDPISGHTALYWYRQSLGQGLEFLIYFQGNSAPDKSGLPSDRFSAERTGGSVSTLTIQRTQQEDSAVYLCASSPQGGNQPQHFGDGTRLSIL.

V gene TRBV18 combines with J gene TRBJ2-2; 8 positions agree with TRBD1. CDR1 and CDR2 from the germline V gene are KGHSH and LQKENI. This CDR3 has 16 residues. V lost 1 base, J lost 4 bases, and 5 bases stayed unmatched. The DNA of the CDR3 is TGTGCCAGCTCACCACGACAGGGGAAGGGCACCGGGGAGCTGTTTTTT. Its translation: CASSPRQGKGTGELFF.

The V call is TRBV29-1, the J call TRBJ1-1, with D uncertain. The CDR3 loop spans 10 amino acids. Per germline, CDR1 SQVTM and CDR2 ANQGSEA. Between the trimmed V and J ends, which lost 6 bases and 6 bases, there was a span of 8 bases. The CDR3 DNA sequence: TGCAGCGTCCGGGGTGCTGAAGCTTTCTTT. The encoded protein is CSVRGAEAFF. Together with reference TRBV29-1 and TRBJ1-1, the CDR3 gives the full variable domain: SAVISQKPSRDICQRGTSLTIQCQVDSQVTMMFWYRQQPGQSLTLIATANQGSEATYESGFVIDKFPISRPNLTFSTLTVSNMSPEDSSIYLCSVRGAEAFFGQGTRLTVV.

About this clone itself: One end of the junction does not line up with germline, which may come from a read error. The rearrangement links TRBV30 to TRBJ1-2, with D perhaps matching TRBD1 (6 bases). Germline CDR1 and CDR2: GTSNPN and SVGIG (reference sequence). There are 13 residues in the CDR3. CDR3 protein: CAWSLVQGHGYAF. For the CDR3, the DNA is TGTGCCTGGAGTCTCGTCCAGGGACACGGCTACGCCTTC.